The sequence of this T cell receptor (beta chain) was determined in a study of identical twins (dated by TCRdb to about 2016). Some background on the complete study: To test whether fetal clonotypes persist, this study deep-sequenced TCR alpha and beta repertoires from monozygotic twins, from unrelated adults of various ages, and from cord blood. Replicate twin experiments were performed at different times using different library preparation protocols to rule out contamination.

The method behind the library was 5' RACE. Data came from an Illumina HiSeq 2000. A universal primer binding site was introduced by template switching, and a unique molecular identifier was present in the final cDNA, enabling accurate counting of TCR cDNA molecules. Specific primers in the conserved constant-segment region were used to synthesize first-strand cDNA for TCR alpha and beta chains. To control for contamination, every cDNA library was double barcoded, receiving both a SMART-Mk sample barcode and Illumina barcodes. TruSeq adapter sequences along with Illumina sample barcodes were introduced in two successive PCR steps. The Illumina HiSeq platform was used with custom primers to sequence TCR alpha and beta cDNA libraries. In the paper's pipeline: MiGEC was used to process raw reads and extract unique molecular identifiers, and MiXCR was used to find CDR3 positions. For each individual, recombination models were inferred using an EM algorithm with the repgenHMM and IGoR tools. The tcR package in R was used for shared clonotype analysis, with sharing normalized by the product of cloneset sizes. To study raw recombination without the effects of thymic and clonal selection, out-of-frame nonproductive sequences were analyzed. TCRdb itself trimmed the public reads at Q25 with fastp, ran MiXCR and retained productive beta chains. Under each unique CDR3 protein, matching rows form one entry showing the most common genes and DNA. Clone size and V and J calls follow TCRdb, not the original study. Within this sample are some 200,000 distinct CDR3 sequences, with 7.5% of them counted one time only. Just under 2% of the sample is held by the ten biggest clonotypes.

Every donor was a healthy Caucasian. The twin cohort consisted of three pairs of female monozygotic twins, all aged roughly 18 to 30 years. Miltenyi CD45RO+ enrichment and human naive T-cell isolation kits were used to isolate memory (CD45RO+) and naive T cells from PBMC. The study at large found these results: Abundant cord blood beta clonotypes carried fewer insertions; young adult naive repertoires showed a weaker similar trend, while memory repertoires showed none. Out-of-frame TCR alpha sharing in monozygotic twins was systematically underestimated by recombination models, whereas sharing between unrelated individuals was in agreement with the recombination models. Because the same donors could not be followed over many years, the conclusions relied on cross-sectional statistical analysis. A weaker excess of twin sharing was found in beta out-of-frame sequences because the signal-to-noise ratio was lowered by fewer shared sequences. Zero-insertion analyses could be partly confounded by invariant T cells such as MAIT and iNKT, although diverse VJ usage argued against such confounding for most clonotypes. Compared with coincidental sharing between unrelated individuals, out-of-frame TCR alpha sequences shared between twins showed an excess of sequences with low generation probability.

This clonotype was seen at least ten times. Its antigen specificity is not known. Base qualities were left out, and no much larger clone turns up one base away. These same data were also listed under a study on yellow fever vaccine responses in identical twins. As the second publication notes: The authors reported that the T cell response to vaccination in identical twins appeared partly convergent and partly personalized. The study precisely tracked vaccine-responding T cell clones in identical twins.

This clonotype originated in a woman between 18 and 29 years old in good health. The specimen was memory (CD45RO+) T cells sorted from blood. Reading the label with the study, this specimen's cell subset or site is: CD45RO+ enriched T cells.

The CDR3 sequence is CASTRGAGGQETQYF. The DNA is as follows: TGTGCCAGCACCAGGGGAGCGGGGGGGCAAGAGACCCAGTACTTC. Recombination joined TRBV11-2 with TRBJ2-5, with 10 bases in between that match TRBD2. Taken from the germline V gene, the CDR1 and CDR2 loops are SGHAT and FQNNGV. From the cysteine through the phenylalanine, the CDR3 covers 15 amino acids. The entry retains the CDR3 DNA only, 45 bases that are in frame from base 1. The germline V end is reduced by 7 bases and the J end by 2 bases; junction bases left unmatched: 7.